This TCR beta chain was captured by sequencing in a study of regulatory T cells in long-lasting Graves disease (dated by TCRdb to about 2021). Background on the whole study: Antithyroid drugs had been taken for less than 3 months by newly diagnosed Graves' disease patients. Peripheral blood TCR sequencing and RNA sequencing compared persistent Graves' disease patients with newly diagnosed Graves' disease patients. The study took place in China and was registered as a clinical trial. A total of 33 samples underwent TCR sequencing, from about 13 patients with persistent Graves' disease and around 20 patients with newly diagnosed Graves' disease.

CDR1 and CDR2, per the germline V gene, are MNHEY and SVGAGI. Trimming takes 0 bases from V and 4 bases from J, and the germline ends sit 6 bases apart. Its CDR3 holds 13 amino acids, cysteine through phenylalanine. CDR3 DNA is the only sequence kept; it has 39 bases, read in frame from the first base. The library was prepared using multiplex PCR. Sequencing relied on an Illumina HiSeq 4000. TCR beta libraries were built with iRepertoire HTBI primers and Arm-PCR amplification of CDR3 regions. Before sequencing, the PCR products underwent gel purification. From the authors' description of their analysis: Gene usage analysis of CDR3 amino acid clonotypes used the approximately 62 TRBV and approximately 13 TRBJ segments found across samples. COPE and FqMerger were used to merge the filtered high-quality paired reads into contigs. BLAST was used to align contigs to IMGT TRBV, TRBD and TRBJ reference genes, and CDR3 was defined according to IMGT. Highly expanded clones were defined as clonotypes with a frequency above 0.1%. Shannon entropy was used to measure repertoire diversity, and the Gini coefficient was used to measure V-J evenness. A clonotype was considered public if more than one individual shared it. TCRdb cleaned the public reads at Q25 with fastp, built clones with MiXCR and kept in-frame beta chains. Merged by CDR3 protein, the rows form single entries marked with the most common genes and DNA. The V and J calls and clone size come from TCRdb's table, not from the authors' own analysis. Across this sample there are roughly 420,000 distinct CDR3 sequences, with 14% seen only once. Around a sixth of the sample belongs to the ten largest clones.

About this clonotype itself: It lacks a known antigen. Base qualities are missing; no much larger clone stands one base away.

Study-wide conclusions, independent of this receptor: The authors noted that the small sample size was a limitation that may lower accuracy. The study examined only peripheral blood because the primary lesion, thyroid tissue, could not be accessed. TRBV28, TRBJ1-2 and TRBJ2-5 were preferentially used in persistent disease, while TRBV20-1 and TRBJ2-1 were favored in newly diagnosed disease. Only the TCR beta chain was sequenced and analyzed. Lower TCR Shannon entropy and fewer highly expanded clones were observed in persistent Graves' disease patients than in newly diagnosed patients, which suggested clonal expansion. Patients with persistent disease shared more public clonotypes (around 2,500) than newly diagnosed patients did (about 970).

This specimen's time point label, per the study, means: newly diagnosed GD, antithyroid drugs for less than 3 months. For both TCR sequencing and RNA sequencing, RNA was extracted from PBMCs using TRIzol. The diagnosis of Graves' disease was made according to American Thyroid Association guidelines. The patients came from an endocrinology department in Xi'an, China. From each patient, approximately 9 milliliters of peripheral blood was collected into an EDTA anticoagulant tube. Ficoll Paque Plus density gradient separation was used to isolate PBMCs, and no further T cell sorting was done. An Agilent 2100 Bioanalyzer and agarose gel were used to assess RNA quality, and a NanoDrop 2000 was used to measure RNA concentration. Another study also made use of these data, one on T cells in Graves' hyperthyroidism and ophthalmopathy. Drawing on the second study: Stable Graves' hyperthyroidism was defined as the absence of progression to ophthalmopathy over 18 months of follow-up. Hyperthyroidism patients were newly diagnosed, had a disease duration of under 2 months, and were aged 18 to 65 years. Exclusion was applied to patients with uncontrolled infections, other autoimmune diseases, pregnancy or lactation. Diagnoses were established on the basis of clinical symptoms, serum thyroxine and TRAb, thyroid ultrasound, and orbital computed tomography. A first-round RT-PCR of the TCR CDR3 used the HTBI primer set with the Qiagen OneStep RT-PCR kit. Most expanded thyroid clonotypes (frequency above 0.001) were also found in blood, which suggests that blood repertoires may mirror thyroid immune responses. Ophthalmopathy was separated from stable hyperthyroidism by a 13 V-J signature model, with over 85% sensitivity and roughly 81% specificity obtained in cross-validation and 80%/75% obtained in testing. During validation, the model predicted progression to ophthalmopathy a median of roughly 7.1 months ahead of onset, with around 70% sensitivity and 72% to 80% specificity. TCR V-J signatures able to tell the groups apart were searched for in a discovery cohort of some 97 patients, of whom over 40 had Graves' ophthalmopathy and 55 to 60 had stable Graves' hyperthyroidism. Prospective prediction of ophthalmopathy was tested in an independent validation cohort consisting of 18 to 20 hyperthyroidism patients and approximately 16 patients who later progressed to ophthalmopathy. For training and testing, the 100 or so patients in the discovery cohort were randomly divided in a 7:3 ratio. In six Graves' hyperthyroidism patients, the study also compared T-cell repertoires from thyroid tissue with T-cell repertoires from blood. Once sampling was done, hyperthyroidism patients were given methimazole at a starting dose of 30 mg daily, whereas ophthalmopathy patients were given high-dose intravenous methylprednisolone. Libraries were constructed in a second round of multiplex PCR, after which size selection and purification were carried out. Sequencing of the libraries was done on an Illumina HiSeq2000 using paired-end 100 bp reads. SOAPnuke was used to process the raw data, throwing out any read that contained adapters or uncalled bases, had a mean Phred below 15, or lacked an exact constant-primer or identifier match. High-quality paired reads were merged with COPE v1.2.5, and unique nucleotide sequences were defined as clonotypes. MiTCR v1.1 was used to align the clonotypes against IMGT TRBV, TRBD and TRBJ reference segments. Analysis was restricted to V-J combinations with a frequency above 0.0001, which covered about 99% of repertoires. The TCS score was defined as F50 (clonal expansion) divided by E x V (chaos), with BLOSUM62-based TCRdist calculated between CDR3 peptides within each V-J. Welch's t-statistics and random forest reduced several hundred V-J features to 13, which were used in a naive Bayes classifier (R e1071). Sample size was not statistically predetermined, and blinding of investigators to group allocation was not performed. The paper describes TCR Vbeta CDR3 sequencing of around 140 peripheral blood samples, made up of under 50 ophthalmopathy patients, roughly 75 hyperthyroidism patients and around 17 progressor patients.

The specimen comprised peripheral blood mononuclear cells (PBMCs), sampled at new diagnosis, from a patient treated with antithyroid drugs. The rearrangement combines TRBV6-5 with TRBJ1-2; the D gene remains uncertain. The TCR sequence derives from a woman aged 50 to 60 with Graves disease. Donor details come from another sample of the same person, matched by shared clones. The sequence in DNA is TGTGCCAGCAGTTACTCAGAGACCTATGGCTACACCTTC. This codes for CASSYSETYGYTF.